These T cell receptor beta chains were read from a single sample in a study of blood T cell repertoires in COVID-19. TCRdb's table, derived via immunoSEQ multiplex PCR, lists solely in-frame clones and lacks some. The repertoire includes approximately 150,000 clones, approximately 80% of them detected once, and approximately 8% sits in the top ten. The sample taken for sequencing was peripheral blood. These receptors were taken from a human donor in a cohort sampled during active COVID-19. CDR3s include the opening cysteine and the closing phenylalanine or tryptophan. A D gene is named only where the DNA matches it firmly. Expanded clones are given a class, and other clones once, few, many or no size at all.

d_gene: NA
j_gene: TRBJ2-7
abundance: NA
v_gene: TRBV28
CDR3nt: TGTGCCAGCGCGAGAGTACACGAGCAGTACTTC
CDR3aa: CASARVHEQYF

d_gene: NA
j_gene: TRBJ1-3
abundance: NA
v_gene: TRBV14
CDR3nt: TGTGCCAGCAGCCCCCGACGGGGCTCTGGAAACACCATATATTTT
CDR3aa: CASSPRRGSGNTIYF

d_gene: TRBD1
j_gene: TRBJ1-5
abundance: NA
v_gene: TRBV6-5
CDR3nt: TGTGCCACCTCTCAGACAGGGAACTACAATCAGCCCCAGCATTTT
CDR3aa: CATSQTGNYNQPQHF

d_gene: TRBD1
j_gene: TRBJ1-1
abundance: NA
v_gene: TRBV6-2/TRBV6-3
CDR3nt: TGTGCCAGCAGTTTGACAGGGGCGAACACTGAAGCTTTCTTT
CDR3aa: CASSLTGANTEAFF

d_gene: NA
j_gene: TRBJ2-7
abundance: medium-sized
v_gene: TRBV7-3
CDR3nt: TGTGCCAGCAGCTTAGGGCCAGGGGTATCCTACGAGCAGTACTTC
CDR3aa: CASSLGPGVSYEQYF

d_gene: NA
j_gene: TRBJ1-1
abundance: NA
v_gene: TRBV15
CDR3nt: TGTGCCACCAGCAGAGATTCCAGGAACACTGAAGCTTTCTTT
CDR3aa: CATSRDSRNTEAFF

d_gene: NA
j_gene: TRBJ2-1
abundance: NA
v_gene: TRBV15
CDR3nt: TGTGCCACCAGCAGCCCCGGGACTGGGACCTCCTACAATGAGCAGTTCTTC
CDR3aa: CATSSPGTGTSYNEQFF

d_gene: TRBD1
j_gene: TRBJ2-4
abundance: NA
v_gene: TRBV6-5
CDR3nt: TGTGCCAGCAGTTACACCGGGACAGCACCGAACATTCAGTACTTC
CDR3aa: CASSYTGTAPNIQYF

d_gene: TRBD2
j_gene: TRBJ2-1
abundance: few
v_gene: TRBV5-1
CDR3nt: TGCGCCAGCAGCTTGGTTAGCGGGAGCTCCTACAATGAGCAGTTCTTC
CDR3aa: CASSLVSGSSYNEQFF

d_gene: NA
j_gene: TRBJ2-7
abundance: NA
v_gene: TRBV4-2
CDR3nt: TGTGCCAGCAGCCAAGAAACTAGATCCTACGAGCAGTACTTC
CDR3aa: CASSQETRSYEQYF

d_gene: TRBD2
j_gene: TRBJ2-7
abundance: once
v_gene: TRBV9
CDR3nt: TGTGCCAGCGCGTGGGGGACTAGCGGCTACGAGCAGTACTTC
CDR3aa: CASAWGTSGYEQYF

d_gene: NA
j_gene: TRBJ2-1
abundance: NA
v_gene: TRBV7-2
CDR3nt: TGTGCCAGCAGGACGACTAGTTTGCGTAGTTATGGTGAGTTCTTC
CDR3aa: CASRTTSLRSYGEFF

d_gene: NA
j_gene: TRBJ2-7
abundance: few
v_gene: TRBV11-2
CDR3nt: TGTGCCAGCAGCCCTCGGGGGGAGCAGTACTTC
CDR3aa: CASSPRGEQYF

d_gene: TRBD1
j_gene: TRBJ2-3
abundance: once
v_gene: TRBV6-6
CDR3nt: TGTGCCAGCACTCCTCGGGACAGAACAGATACGCAGTATTTT
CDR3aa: CASTPRDRTDTQYF

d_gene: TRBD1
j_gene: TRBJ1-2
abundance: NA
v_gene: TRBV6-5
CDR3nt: TGTGCCAGCAGTTACTCCGGACAGGGAACTGGCTACACCTTC
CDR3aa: CASSYSGQGTGYTF

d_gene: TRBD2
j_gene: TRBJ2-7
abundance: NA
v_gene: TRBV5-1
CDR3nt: TGCGCCAGCAGCTCCCGGACTAGCGGTTACGAGCAGTACTTC
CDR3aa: CASSSRTSGYEQYF

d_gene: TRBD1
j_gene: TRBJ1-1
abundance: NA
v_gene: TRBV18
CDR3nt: TGTGCCAGCTCACCCGGGACAGGGGACACTGAAGCTTTCTTT
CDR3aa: CASSPGTGDTEAFF

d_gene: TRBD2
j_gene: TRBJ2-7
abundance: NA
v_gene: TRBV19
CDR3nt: TGTGCCAGTAGGCCCCGCGGGGGGCAGGGGTCCCAGCAGTACTTC
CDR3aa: CASRPRGGQGSQQYF

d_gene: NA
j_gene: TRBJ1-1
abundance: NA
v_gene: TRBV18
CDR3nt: TGTGCCAGCTCTCCCACCGGGAACGGGGACACTGAAGCTTTCTTT
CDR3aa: CASSPTGNGDTEAFF

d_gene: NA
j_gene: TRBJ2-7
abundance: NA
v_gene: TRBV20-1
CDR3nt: TGCAGTGCCCAACTCAACTACGAGCAGTACTTC
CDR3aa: CSAQLNYEQYF

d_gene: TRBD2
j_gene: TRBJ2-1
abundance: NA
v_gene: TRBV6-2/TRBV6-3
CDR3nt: TGTGCCAGCAGTCCCGGACTAGTTAACAATGAGCAGTTCTTC
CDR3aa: CASSPGLVNNEQFF

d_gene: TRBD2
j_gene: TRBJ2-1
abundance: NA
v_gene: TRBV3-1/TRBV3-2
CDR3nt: TGTGCCAGCAGCCAAGTATCCGGGACTACCGCCCCCAATGAGCAGTTCTTC
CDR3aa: CASSQVSGTTAPNEQFF

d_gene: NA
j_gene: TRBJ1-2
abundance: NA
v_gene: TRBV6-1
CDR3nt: TGTGCCAGCAGTGAAATAAGTGGAGGACAGATACTTTATGGCTACACCTTC
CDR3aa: CASSEISGGQILYGYTF

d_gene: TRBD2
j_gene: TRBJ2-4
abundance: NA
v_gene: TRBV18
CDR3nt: TGTGCCAGCTCAACCGGGACTAGCGGGACGGTAGCCAAAAACATTCAGTACTTC
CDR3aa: CASSTGTSGTVAKNIQYF

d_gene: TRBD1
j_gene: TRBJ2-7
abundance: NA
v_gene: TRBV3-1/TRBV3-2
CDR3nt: TGTGCCAGCAGCCCCGGGACAGGGATAGACTACGGCTACGAGCAGTACTTC
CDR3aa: CASSPGTGIDYGYEQYF

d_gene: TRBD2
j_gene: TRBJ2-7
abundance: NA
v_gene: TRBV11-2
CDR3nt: TGTGCCAGCAGCTTAAGTACTAGCGGGAGCGGCGAGCAGTACTTC
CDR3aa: CASSLSTSGSGEQYF

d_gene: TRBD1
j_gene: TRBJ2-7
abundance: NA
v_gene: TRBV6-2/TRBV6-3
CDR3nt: TGTGCCAGCAGCCCGGGACAGGGAAATTCCTACGAGCAGTACTTC
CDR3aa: CASSPGQGNSYEQYF

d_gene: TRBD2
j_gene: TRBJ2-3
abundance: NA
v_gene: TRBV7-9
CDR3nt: TGTGCCAGCAGCGCGTCTAGCGGATACACAGATACGCAGTATTTT
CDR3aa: CASSASSGYTDTQYF

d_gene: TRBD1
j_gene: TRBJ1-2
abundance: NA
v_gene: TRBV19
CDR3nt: TGTGCCAGTAGTATGGCAGGGGGATCTTCTGGCTACACCTTC
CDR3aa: CASSMAGGSSGYTF

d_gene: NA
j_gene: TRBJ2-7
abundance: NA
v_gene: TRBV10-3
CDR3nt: TGTGCCATCAGTGGGCAGGGACTCCACGGCCTCGAGCAGTACTTC
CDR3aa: CAISGQGLHGLEQYF

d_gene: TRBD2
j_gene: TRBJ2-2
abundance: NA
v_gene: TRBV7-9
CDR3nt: TGTGCCAGCAGCTCGACCGTGTCGGGAGGGCCGACCGGGGAGCTGTTTTTT
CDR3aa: CASSSTVSGGPTGELFF

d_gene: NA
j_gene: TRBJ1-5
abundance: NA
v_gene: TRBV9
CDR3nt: TGTGCCAGCAGCGTAGGTGGGGGGAATCAGCCCCAGCATTTT
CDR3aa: CASSVGGGNQPQHF

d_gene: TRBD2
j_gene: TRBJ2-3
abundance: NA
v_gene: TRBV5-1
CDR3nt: TGCGCCAGCAGCCCGAGGACTAGCGGGAGTGCAGATACGCAGTATTTT
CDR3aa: CASSPRTSGSADTQYF

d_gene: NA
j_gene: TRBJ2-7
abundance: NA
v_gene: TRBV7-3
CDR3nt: TGTGCCAGCAGCTTAACCGGTGACTACGAGCAGTACTTC
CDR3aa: CASSLTGDYEQYF

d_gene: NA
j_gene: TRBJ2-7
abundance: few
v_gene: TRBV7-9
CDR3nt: TGTGCCAGCAGCTTAACAGGGCCCTCCTACGAGCAGTACTTC
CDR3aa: CASSLTGPSYEQYF

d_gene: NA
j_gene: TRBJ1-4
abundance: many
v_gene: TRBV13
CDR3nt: TGTGCCAGCAGGGGGAGGGGTTCGGGTGAAAAACTGTTTTTT
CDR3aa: CASRGRGSGEKLFF

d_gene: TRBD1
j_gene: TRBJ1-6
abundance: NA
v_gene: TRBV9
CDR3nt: TGTGCCAGCAGCATCTCCACCTATGGAGACAGGGGGATTTCACCCCTCCACTTT
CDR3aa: CASSISTYGDRGISPLHF

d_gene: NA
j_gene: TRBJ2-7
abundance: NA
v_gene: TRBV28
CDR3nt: TGTGCCAGCATGCCCCCCTCCCCTATCCCCTACGAGCAGTACTTC
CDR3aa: CASMPPSPIPYEQYF

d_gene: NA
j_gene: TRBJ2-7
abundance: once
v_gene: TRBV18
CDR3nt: TGTGCCAGCTCACCAGGCCAGGGGATGGACTACGAGCAGTACTTC
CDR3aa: CASSPGQGMDYEQYF

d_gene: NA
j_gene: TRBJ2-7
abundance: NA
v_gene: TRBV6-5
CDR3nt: TGTGCCAGCATAGGGACACCCTACGAGCAGTACTTC
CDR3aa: CASIGTPYEQYF

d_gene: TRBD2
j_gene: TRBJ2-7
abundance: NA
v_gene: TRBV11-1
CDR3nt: TGTGCCAGCAGCTCCAGCGGGAGTAGCTCCTACGAGCAGTACTTC
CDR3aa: CASSSSGSSSYEQYF

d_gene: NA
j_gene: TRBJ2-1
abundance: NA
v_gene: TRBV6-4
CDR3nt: TGTGCCAGCAGTGACTCTGGGACTCTGACCTACAATGAGCAGTTCTTC
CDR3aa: CASSDSGTLTYNEQFF

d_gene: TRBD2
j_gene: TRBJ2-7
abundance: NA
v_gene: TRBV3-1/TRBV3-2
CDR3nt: TGTGCCAGCATGCTAGCGGGAGCCCCCCCCTACGAGCAGTACTTC
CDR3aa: CASMLAGAPPYEQYF

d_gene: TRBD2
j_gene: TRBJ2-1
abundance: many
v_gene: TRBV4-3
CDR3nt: TGCGCCAGCAGCCACGGGACTAGCTTGGACAATGAGCAGTTCTTC
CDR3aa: CASSHGTSLDNEQFF

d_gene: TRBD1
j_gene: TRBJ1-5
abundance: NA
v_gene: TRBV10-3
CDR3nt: TGTGCCATCAGTGAAACCGGGACAGGGGAACAGCCCCAGCATTTT
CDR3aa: CAISETGTGEQPQHF

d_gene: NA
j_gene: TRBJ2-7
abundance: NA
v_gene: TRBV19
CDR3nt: TGTGCCAGTAGTAGGGGGACGGACAGCCCCTACGAGCAGTACTTC
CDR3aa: CASSRGTDSPYEQYF

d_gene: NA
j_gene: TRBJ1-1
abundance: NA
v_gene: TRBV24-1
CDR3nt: TGTGCCACCAGTGATTTGTACAGGAACACTGAAGCTTTCTTT
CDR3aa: CATSDLYRNTEAFF

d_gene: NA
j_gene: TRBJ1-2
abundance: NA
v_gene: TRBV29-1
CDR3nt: TGCAGCGTTGAAGAGCCGGGGGTTGTCTACACCTTC
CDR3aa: CSVEEPGVVYTF

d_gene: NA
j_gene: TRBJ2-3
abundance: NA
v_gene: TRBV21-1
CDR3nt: TGTGCCAGCAGCAAAGGAAGCGGGCAGGAGACAGTAGATACGCAGTATTTT
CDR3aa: CASSKGSGQETVDTQYF

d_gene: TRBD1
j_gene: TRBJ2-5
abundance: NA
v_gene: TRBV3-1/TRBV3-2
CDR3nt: TGTGCCAGCAGCCAAGATCTCCGGACAGGGGGCTGGGAGACCCAGTACTTC
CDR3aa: CASSQDLRTGGWETQYF

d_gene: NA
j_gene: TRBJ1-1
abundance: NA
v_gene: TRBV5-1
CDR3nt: TGCGCCAGCAGCTTACAGGCCGGGGGGAACACTGAAGCTTTCTTT
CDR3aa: CASSLQAGGNTEAFF

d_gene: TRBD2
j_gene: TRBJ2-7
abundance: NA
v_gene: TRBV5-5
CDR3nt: TGTGCCAGCAGCATCCTAGTTGCGGGAGTCCACGAGCAGTACTTC
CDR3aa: CASSILVAGVHEQYF

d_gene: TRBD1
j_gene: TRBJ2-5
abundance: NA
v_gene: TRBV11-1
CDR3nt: TGTGCCAGCAGCTTACGCAGGGGGTGGGAGACCCAGTACTTC
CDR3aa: CASSLRRGWETQYF

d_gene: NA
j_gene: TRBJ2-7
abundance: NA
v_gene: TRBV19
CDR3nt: TGTGCCAGTAGCACACAGGGCCAATCCTACGAGCAGTACTTC
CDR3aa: CASSTQGQSYEQYF

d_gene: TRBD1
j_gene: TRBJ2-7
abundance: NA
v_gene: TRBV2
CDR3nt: TGTGCCAGTACCCCGGGGACAGGTGCCCGCGAGCAGTACTTC
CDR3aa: CASTPGTGAREQYF

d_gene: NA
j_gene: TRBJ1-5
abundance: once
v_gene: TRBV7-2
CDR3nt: TGTGCCAGCAGCCCTTGGGGGGGCCCCAATCAGCCCCAGCATTTT
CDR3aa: CASSPWGGPNQPQHF